The clone carrying this T cell receptor beta chain occurred many times. The sample comes from a study of neurological immune-mediated disorders. The yield of each sequencing run was over 200 million TCR-beta sequences from 15-18 subjects. TCRdb re-derived calls from the 5' RACE reads in MiXCR, one entry per CDR3 protein. The data hold roughly 53,000 distinct CDR3 sequences, with about 8% observed a single time. Time point denoted: longitudinal time-point 3. The CDR3 length is 15 residues. From germline, CDR1 is SGDLS and CDR2 YYNGEE. The V end lost 0 bases, the J end lost 7 bases, and 14 bases lay between the germline ends.

The sequenced sample was PBMCs. The TCR sequence derives from a woman in her thirties or forties in good health. The rearrangement uses TRBV9 and TRBJ1-5; TRBD1 might be the D (5 bases). CDR3 nucleotides: TGTGCCAGCAGCGTAGAGGGACGATATGGGCAGCCCCAGCATTTT. Protein product: CASSVEGRYGQPQHF.